A single sample is the source of the 27 T cell receptor beta chains below, sequenced in a study of early T cells in non-severe SARS-CoV-2 infection. TCRdb called the 5' RACE reads again in MiXCR, with one record for every CDR3 protein. The sample has approximately 90,000 distinct CDR3 sequences, over 15% seen once. This sample comprised whole blood, obtained at baseline. These receptor sequences come from an adult who was a healthcare worker with PCR-confirmed SARS-CoV-2 infection or an uninfected control (not recorded which).

The genes are TRBV12-3 or TRBV12-4 and TRBJ2-6; D is uncertain. Trimming stripped 5 bases from V and 2 bases from J, with 7 bases between. This CDR3 comprises 14 residues. CDR3 loop: CASSPGPGANVLTF. The CDR3 nucleotides are TGTGCCAGCAGTCCAGGACCTGGGGCCAACGTCCTGACTTTC.

The rearrangement uses TRBV11-3 and TRBJ2-2; D perhaps matches TRBD2 (6 bases). Germline V lookup: CDR1 SGHNT, CDR2 YENEEA. The CDR3 covers 15 residues. The ends were cut back, 4 bases at V and 4 bases at J, with 13 bases in the middle. This CDR3 reads CASSSQTSRTGELFF. In DNA form, the CDR3 reads TGTGCCAGCAGCTCCCAGACTAGTCGCACCGGGGAGCTGTTTTTT.

This chain joins TRBV3-1 and TRBJ2-5; 7 positions agree with TRBD1. The CDR3 sequence is 14 residues long. V was clipped by 2 bases and J by 5 bases; unmatched bases: 5. The germline gives CDR1 LGHDT, CDR2 YNNKEL (reference sequence). The CDR3, as DNA: TGTGCCAGCAGCCAAACAGGGGTTTCTGAGACCCAGTACTTC. Translating it yields CASSQTGVSETQYF.

This clonotype was seen only a few times. The rearrangement uses TRBV29-1 and TRBJ2-7; D unresolved. Germline CDR1 reads SQVTM; CDR2 reads ANQGSEA. The length of the CDR3 is 14 residues. Trimming took 7 bases from V and 3 from J, leaving 19 bases between them. The CDR3 protein is CSAVFAAAGYEQYF. The CDR3 nucleotides are TGCAGCGCTGTATTCGCCGCGGCCGGCTACGAGCAGTACTTC.

V usage is TRBV5-1 and J usage is TRBJ1-1, with D uncertain. Per the germline V gene, CDR1 is SGHRS and CDR2 is YFSETQ. Deletions cut 1 base from V and 1 base from J, with 8 bases between. CDR3 length: 14 residues. CDR3 sequence (DNA): TGCGCCAGCAGCTTGATCCGGCAGAACACTGAAGCTTTCTTT. It is translated as CASSLIRQNTEAFF. Full variable domain (outside the CDR3, taken from reference TRBV5-1 and TRBJ1-1): KAGVTQTPRYLIKTRGQQVTLSCSPISGHRSVSWYQQTPGQGLQFLFEYFSETQRNKGNFPGRFSGRQFSNSRSEMNVSTLELGDSALYLCASSLIRQNTEAFFGQGTRLTVV.

The chain has TRBV7-9 and TRBJ1-2; D not resolved. Germline assignment: CDR1 SEHNR and CDR2 FQNEAQ (reference sequence). This CDR3 is 15 amino acids long. The V end lost 1 base, the J end lost 4 bases, and 13 bases lay between the germline ends. CDR3 sequence reads: CASSLGGRRFYGYTF. Here the CDR3 DNA reads TGTGCCAGCAGCTTAGGTGGCAGGAGGTTCTATGGCTACACCTTC. Full variable domain (remainder filled in from reference TRBV7-9 and TRBJ1-2): DTGVSQNPRHKITKRGQNVTFRCDPISEHNRLYWYRQTLGQGPEFLTYFQNEAQLEKSRLLSDRFSAERPKGSFSTLEIQRTEQGDSAMYLCASSLGGRRFYGYTFGSGTRLTVV.

This clonotype was observed many times. The DNA for the CDR3 is TGCAGTGCCGGGACTAGCGGTTTTGGAGAGCAGTTCTTC. Translating it yields CSAGTSGFGEQFF. This sequence joins TRBV20-1 and TRBJ2-1; TRBD2 matches 11 bases. The J segment lost 10 bases and the V segment lost 6 bases, leaving 8 bases of the junction unmatched. Germline V lookup: CDR1 DFQATT, CDR2 SNEGSKA (reference sequence). This CDR3 is 13 amino acids long.

This clonotype was seen ten or more times. V is TRBV7-9 and J is TRBJ2-3; 9 nucleotides agree with TRBD1. The length of the CDR3 is 16 residues. Germline CDR1 reads SEHNR; CDR2 reads FQNEAQ (reference sequence). V dropped 4 bases and J dropped 8; count of bases not matched to a gene: 13. The CDR3 DNA is TGTGCCAGCAGCTGGGGGACAGGGAAGGAGTTTGGTACGCAGTATTTT. Amino acid sequence: CASSWGTGKEFGTQYF. Using reference TRBV7-9 and TRBJ2-3 for the parts outside the CDR3, the full variable domain is DTGVSQNPRHKITKRGQNVTFRCDPISEHNRLYWYRQTLGQGPEFLTYFQNEAQLEKSRLLSDRFSAERPKGSFSTLEIQRTEQGDSAMYLCASSWGTGKEFGTQYFGPGTRLTVL.

The CDR3 nucleotides are TGTGCCAGCACCGAAAAAGCGGGTCCGAACACTGAAGCTTTCTTT. Protein sequence: CASTEKAGPNTEAFF. The gene calls are TRBV6-1 and TRBJ1-1, with no clear D. Germline CDR1 and CDR2: MNHNS and SASEGT. The CDR3 spans 15 residues. Trimming pared 7 bases from V and 1 base from J, leaving 16 bases between.

This clonotype was detected a few times. The rearrangement uses TRBV27 and TRBJ2-7; the D gene is possibly TRBD2 (5 bases). This CDR3 spans 13 amino acids. The germline V gene encodes CDR1 MNHEY and CDR2 SMNVEV (reference sequence). V was shortened by 5 bases and J by 7 bases, with 15 bases between the two germline ends. The CDR3 protein is CASSPGSLGEQYF. The CDR3 nucleotides are TGTGCCAGCAGTCCGGGGAGTCTGGGTGAGCAGTACTTC.

The chain carries TRBV19 and TRBJ2-3, with D perhaps matching TRBD2 (5 bases). The CDR3 length is 14 residues. With 4 bases removed from V and 2 bases from J, the gap between germline ends came to 10 bases. The germline V gene encodes CDR1 LNHDA and CDR2 SQIVND (reference sequence). The CDR3 protein is CASSTTGDTDTQYF. The CDR3 DNA follows: TGTGCCAGTAGTACCACCGGGGACACAGATACGCAGTATTTT.

This clonotype was recorded at least ten times. V usage is TRBV28 and J usage is TRBJ1-1; TRBD1 agrees at 10 bases. Germline CDR1 and CDR2: MDHEN and SYDVKM. The CDR3 has 14 amino acids. V gave up 4 bases and J gave up 7 bases; unmatched junction bases: 6. The DNA of the CDR3 is TGTGCCAGCAGTTCCGACAGGGGGCAATTTGAAGCTTTCTTT. This translates into CASSSDRGQFEAFF.

V usage is TRBV20-1 and J usage is TRBJ2-7; D uncertain. Trimming left V 1 base short and J 7 bases short, with 14 bases between. Germline CDR1 and CDR2: DFQATT and SNEGSKA (reference sequence). The CDR3 covers 13 residues. DNA for the CDR3: TGCAGTGCTAGAGTAGGCCACTATCAGGAGCAGTACTTC. Amino acid sequence: CSARVGHYQEQYF.

This chain uses TRBV7-9 with TRBJ1-4; 8 bases map to TRBD1. J lost 4 bases, V lost 6 bases, and 13 bases had no gene match. The V gene's germline CDR1 is SEHNR and CDR2 FQNEAQ (reference sequence). The CDR3 extends over 17 amino acids. Here the CDR3 DNA reads TGTGCCAGCAGACGAGGCACAGGGGGACATATTAATGAAAAACTGTTTTTT. Translation: CASRRGTGGHINEKLFF.

This clonotype turned up a few times. The rearrangement uses TRBV7-7 and TRBJ2-1; D might be TRBD2 (6 bases). Germline V lookup: CDR1 SSHAT, CDR2 FNYEAQ (reference sequence). The CDR3 is 13 residues long. Trimming removed 5 bases from V and 8 bases from J, with 13 bases in between. CDR3 region: CASSPGRGDEQFF. The CDR3 nucleotides are TGTGCCAGCAGCCCCGGGAGAGGGGATGAGCAGTTCTTC.

The rearrangement uses TRBV12-3 or TRBV12-4 and TRBJ2-5, with D perhaps TRBD1 (5 bases). Trimming took off 3 bases at V and 3 bases at J, with 14 bases between the two ends. The CDR3 extends over 15 amino acids. CDR3: CASSFYQTVEETQYF. CDR3 sequence (DNA): TGTGCCAGCAGTTTTTACCAGACAGTTGAAGAGACCCAGTACTTC.

This clonotype was seen a few times. The V and J genes are TRBV5-6 and TRBJ2-7; D is undetermined. Trimming left V 1 base short and J 4 bases short, with 6 bases between. The germline CDR1 and CDR2 sequences are SGHDT and YYEEEE. The CDR3 totals 12 residues. CDR3 residues: CASSLNEYEQYF. The CDR3 DNA follows: TGTGCCAGCAGCTTGAACGAGTACGAGCAGTACTTC.

This chain connects TRBV6-4 to TRBJ2-3; D may be TRBD2 (6 bases). The germline CDR1 and CDR2 sequences are MRHNA and SNTAGT. This CDR3 is 14 amino acids long. V lost 4 bases and J 4 bases, leaving 12 bases between the germline ends. The CDR3 region is CASSAGEGADTQYF. CDR3 sequence (DNA): TGTGCCAGCAGTGCGGGGGAAGGCGCAGATACGCAGTATTTT.

This rearrangement joins TRBV11-1 to TRBJ2-3; the match to TRBD2 covers 7 bases. Trimming cost V 4 bases and J 6 bases; bases outside gene matches: 7. This CDR3 is 14 amino acids long. Germline CDR1 SGHAT, CDR2 FQDESV (reference sequence). The CDR3 loop is CASSSQAGSDTQYF. As DNA, the CDR3 is TGTGCCAGCAGCTCGCAAGCGGGATCGGATACGCAGTATTTT.

V is TRBV12-3 or TRBV12-4 and J is TRBJ2-7; unclear D gene. This CDR3 has 13 amino acids. V was trimmed by 3 bases and J by 3 bases, leaving 9 bases between them. CDR3 bases: TGTGCCAGCAGTTTCGTTGATCTCTACGAGCAGTACTTC. This encodes CASSFVDLYEQYF.

There are a few counts of this clonotype. The rearrangement links TRBV20-1 to TRBJ1-1; D is unresolved. From germline, CDR1 is DFQATT and CDR2 SNEGSKA (reference sequence). The ends were cut back, 7 bases at V and 5 bases at J, with 11 bases in the middle. The CDR3 contains 11 residues. The CDR3 region is CSVKFGTEAFF. CDR3 bases: TGCAGTGTTAAGTTTGGGACTGAAGCTTTCTTT.

The V and J genes are TRBV2 and TRBJ1-2, with D unresolved. Germline CDR1 and CDR2: SNHLY and FYNNEI. CDR3 size: 13 residues. Between the trimmed V and J ends, which lost 1 base and 1 base, there was a span of 4 bases. DNA for the CDR3: TGTGCCAGCAGTGAAGAATTTAACTATGGCTACACCTTC. Translation: CASSEEFNYGYTF. Filled out from reference TRBV2 and TRBJ1-2, the complete variable domain reads EPEVTQTPSHQVTQMGQEVILRCVPISNHLYFYWYRQILGQKVEFLVSFYNNEISEKSEIFDDQFSVERPDGSNFTLKIRSTKLEDSAMYFCASSEEFNYGYTFGSGTRLTVV.

The J gene is TRBJ2-1, the V gene TRBV6-1; 10 bases fit TRBD1. The CDR3 extends over 15 amino acids. CDR1 and CDR2 (germline): MNHNS, SASEGT. The V gene end was trimmed by 4 bases and the J gene end by 7 bases; junction bases not matched to a gene: 7. The CDR3 DNA follows: TGTGCCAGCAGTGCCGGGACAGGGGTTATTAATGAGCAGTTCTTC. Residues: CASSAGTGVINEQFF.

This clonotype was found many times. The V and J genes are TRBV20-1 and TRBJ2-2; 9 positions agree with TRBD2. The germline gives CDR1 DFQATT, CDR2 SNEGSKA (reference sequence). Losses at the gene ends were 0 bases for V and 6 bases for J; bases not matched to a gene: 11. This CDR3 is built from 17 residues. CDR3: CSARDVAGGPRAGELFF. The CDR3 bases are TGCAGTGCTAGAGATGTTGCGGGAGGGCCCCGGGCCGGGGAGCTGTTTTTT.

V usage is TRBV20-1 and J usage is TRBJ2-1, with TRBD2 as a possible D gene (6 bases). This CDR3 comprises 14 residues. Trimming removed 3 bases from V and 5 bases from J, with 14 bases in between. From germline, CDR1 is DFQATT and CDR2 SNEGSKA (reference sequence). CDR3 sequence reads: CSASDGSEHNEQFF. The CDR3, as DNA: TGCAGTGCTAGTGACGGGAGCGAACACAATGAGCAGTTCTTC.

The chain carries TRBV18 and TRBJ1-2, with D unresolved. Per the germline V gene, CDR1 is KGHSH and CDR2 is LQKENI. This CDR3 has 14 amino acids. Deletions cut 2 bases from V and 4 bases from J, with 11 bases between. The CDR3 spells CASSPERVGYGYTF. CDR3 in DNA: TGTGCCAGCTCACCAGAACGGGTCGGCTATGGCTACACCTTC.

The sample holds a few counts of this clonotype. CDR3 sequence (DNA): TGTGCCATCAGTGCGAGGGGACAGGATGAGCAGTTCTTC. This sequence encodes CAISARGQDEQFF. The genes are TRBV10-3 and TRBJ2-1, with 8 bases aligning to TRBD1. The CDR3 is made up of 13 amino acids. The V gene end was trimmed by 4 bases and the J gene end by 8 bases; junction bases not matched to a gene: 4. The germline CDR1 and CDR2 sequences are ENHRY and SYGVKD.